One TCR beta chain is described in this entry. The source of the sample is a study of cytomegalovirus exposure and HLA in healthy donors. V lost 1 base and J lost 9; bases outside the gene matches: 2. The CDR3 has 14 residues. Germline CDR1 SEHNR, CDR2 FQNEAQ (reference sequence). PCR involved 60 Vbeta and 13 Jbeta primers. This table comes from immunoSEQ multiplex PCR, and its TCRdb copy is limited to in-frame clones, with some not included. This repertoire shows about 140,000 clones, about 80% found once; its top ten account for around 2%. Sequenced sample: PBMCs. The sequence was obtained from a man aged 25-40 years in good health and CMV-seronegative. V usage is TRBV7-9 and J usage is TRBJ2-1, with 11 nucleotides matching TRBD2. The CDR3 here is CASSLVLAGAEQFF. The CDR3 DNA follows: TGTGCCAGCAGCTTAGTACTAGCGGGAGCTGAGCAGTTCTTC.